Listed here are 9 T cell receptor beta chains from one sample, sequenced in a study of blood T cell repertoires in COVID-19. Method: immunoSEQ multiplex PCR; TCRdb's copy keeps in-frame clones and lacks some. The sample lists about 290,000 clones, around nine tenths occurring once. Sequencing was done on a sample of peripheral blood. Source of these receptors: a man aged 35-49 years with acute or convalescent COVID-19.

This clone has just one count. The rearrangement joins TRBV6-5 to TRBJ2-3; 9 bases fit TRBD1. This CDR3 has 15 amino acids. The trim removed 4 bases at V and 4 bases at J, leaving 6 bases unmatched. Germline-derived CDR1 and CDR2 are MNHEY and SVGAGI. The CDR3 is CASSSTGGAADTQYF. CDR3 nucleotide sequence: TGTGCCAGCAGTTCTACAGGGGGCGCAGCAGATACGCAGTATTTT.

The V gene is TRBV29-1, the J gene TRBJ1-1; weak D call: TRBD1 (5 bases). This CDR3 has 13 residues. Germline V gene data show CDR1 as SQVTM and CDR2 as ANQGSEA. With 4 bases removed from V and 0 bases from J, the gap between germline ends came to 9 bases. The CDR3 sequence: CSVATDMNTEAFF. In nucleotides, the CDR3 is TGCAGCGTTGCGACAGATATGAACACTGAAGCTTTCTTT.

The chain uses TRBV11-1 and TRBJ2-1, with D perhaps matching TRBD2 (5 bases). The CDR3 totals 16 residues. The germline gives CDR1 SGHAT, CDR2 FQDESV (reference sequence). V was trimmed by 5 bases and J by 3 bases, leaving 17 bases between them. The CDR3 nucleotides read TGTGCCAGCAGCCAACAGATGCTAGCCGGCTACAATGAGCAGTTCTTC. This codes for CASSQQMLAGYNEQFF.

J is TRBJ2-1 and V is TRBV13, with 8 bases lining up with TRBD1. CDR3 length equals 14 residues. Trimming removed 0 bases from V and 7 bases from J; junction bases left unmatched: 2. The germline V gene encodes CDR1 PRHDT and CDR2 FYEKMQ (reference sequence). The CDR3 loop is CASSLGDRVNEQFF. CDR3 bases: TGTGCCAGCAGCTTAGGGGACAGGGTAAATGAGCAGTTCTTC.

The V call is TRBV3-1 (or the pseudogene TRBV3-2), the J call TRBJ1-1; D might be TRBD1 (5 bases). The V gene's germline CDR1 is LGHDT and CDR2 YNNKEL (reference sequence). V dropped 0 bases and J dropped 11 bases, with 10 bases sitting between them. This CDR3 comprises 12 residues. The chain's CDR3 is CASSQEGRGAFF. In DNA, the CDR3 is TGTGCCAGCAGCCAAGAAGGGCGGGGGGCTTTCTTT.

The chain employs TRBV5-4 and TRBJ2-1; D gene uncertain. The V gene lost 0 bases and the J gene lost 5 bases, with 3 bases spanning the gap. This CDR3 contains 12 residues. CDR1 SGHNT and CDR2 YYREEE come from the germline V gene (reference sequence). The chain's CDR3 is CASSLADNEQFF. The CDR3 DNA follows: TGTGCCAGCAGCTTGGCAGACAATGAGCAGTTCTTC.

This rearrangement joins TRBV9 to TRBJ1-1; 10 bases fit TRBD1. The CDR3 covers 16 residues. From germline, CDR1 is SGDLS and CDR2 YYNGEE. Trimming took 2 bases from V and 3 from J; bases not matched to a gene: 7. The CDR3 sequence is CASSVGDRGRDTEAFF. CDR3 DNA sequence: TGTGCCAGCAGCGTTGGGGACAGGGGCCGGGACACTGAAGCTTTCTTT.

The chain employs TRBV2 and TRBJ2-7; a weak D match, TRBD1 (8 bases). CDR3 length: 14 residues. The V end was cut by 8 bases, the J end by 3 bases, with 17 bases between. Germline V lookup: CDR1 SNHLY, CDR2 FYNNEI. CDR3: CASERDRNGYEQYF. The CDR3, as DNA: TGTGCCAGCGAGCGGGACAGGAACGGCTACGAGCAGTACTTC.

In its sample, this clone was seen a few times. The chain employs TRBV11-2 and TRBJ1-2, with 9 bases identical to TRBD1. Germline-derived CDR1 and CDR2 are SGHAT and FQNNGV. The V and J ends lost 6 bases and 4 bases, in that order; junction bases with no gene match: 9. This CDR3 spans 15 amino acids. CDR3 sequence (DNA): TGTGCCAGCAGAAGACCGGGACAGGGAGGCTATGGCTACACCTTC. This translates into CASRRPGQGGYGYTF. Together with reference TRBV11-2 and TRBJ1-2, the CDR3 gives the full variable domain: EAGVAQSPRYKIIEKRQSVAFWCNPISGHATLYWYQQILGQGPKLLIQFQNNGVVDDSQLPKDRFSAERLKGVDSTLKIQPAKLEDSAVYLCASRRPGQGGYGYTFGSGTRLTVV.